This T cell receptor (beta chain) derives from a study of early T cells in non-severe SARS-CoV-2 infection. Study as a whole: Bulk RNA isolated from unsorted whole blood underwent sequencing; chains were not paired. Regarding the study as a whole: Matching results from VDJdb favored anti-spike CD8 responses, leaving private and CD4 specificities undetected.

This clonotype was observed many times. Its antigen is unknown. Unique molecular identifiers were attached to individual cDNA molecules. Each CDR3 protein gets one entry after TCRdb re-called the 5' RACE reads with MiXCR. This sample has about 46,000 distinct CDR3 sequences, with more than 4.5% found just once. The ends lost 0 bases at V and 5 bases at J; junction bases unmatched: 6. Germline V gene sequence: CDR1 GTSNPN, CDR2 SVGIG (reference sequence). The CDR3 is 14 residues long. The rearrangement uses TRBV30 and TRBJ2-7; 8 bases match TRBD1. This sequence originates from an adult who was a healthcare worker with PCR-confirmed SARS-CoV-2 infection or an uninfected control (not recorded which). Sample: whole blood, taken at baseline. The CDR3 loop reads CAWSVRQGANEQYF. In nucleotides, the CDR3 is TGTGCCTGGAGTGTACGGCAGGGGGCGAACGAGCAGTACTTC.